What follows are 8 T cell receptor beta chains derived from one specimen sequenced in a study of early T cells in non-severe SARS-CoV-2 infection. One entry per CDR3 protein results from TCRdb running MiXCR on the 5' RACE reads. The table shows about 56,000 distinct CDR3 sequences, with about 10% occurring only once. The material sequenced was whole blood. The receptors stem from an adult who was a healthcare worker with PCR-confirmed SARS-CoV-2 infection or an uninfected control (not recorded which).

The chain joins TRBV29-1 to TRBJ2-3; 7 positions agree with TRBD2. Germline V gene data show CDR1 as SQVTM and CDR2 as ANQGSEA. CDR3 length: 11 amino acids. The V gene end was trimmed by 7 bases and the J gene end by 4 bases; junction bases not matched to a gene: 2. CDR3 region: CSAGLSDTQYF. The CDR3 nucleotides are TGCAGCGCGGGACTATCAGATACGCAGTATTTT.

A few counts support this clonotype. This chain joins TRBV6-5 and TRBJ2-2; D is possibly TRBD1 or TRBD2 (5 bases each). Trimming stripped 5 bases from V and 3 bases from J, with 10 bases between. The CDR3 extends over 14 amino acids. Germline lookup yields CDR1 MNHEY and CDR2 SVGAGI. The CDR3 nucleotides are TGTGCCAGCAGTAGGGACCTTTACACCGGGGAGCTGTTTTTT. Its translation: CASSRDLYTGELFF.

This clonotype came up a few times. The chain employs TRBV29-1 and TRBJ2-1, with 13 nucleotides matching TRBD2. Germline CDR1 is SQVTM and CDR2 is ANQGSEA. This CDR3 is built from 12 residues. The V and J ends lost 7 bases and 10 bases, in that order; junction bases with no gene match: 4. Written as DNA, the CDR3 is TGCAGCGGCCGGGGACTAGCGGGGGAGCAGTTCTTC. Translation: CSGRGLAGEQFF.

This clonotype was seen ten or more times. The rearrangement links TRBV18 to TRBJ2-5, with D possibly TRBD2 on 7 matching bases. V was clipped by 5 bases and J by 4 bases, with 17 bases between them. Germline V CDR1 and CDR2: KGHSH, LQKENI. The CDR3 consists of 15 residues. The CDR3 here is CASSSAIGGAETQYF. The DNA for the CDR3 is TGTGCCAGCTCATCCGCGATTGGGGGGGCAGAGACCCAGTACTTC. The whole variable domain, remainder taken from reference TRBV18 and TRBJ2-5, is NAGVMQNPRHLVRRRGQEARLRCSPMKGHSHVYWYRQLPEEGLKFMVYLQKENIIDESGMPKERFSAEFPKEGPSILRIQQVVRGDSAAYFCASSSAIGGAETQYFGPGTRLLVL.

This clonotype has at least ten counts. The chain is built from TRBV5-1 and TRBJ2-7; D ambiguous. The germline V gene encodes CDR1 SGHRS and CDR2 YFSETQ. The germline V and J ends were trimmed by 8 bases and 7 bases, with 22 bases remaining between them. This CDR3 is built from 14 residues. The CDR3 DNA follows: TGCGCCAGTCGGCCCGCGCCCGAGTTTGGGGAGCAGTACTTC. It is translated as CASRPAPEFGEQYF.

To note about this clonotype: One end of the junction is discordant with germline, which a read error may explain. The CDR3 loop is CASSLGGPESF. The CDR3, as DNA: TGTGCCAGCAGTTTGGGGGGCCCTGAGTCCTTC. The chain couples TRBV12-3 or TRBV12-4 to TRBJ2-1; D is perhaps TRBD1 or TRBD2 (6 bases each). The CDR3 runs 11 residues.

This CDR3 is CSVRSAPLGEQYF. In DNA form, the CDR3 reads TGCAGCGTTCGGAGCGCGCCCCTGGGGGAGCAGTACTTC. The chain combines TRBV29-1 with TRBJ2-7, with D uncertain. The CDR3 has 13 residues. The germline V gene has CDR1 SQVTM and CDR2 ANQGSEA. The V end lost 5 bases, the J end lost 7 bases, and 18 bases lay between the germline ends.

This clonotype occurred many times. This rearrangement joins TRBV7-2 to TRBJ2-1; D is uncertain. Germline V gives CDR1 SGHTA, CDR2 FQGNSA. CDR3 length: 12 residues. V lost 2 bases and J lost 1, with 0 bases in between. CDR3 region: CASSLSYNEQFF. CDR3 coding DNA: TGTGCCAGCAGCTTATCCTACAATGAGCAGTTCTTC.